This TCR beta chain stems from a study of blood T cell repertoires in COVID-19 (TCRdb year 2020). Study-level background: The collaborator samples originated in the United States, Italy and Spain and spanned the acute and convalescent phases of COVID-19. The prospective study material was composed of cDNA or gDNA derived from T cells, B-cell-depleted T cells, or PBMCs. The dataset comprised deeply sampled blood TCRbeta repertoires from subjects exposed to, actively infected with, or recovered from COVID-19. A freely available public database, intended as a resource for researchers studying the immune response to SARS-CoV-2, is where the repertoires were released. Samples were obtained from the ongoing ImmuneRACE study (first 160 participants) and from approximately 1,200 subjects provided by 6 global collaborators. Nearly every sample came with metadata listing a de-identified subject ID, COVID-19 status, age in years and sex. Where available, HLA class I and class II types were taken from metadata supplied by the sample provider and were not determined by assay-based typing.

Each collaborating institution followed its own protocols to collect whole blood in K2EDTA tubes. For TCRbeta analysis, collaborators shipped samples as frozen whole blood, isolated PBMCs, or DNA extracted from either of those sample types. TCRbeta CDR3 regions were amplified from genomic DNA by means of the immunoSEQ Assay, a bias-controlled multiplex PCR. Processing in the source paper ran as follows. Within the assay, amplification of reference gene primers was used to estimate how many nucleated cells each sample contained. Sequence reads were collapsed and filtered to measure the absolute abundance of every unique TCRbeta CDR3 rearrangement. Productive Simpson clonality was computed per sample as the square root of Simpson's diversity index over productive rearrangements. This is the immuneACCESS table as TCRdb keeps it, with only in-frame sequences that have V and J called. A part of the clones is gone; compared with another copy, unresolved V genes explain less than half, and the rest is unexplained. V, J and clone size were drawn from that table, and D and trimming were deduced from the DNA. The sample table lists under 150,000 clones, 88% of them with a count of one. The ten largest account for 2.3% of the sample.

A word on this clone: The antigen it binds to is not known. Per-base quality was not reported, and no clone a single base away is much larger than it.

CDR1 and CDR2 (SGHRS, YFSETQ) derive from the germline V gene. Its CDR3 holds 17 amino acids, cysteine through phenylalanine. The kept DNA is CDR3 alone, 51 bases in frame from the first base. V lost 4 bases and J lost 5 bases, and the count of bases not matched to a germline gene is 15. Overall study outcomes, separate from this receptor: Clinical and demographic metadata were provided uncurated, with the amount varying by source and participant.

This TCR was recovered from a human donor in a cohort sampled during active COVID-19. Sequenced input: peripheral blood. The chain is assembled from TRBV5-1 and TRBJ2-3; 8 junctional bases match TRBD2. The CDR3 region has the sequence CASSPGLVQQSGDTQYF. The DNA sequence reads TGCGCCAGCAGCCCGGGACTAGTTCAACAAAGTGGAGATACGCAGTATTTT. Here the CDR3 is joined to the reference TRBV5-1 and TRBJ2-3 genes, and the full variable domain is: KAGVTQTPRYLIKTRGQQVTLSCSPISGHRSVSWYQQTPGQGLQFLFEYFSETQRNKGNFPGRFSGRQFSNSRSEMNVSTLELGDSALYLCASSPGLVQQSGDTQYFGPGTRLTVL.